Listed below are T cell receptor beta chains from one sample, sequenced in a study of CD8 T cells in Susac syndrome. TCRdb itself ran the immunoSEQ multiplex PCR reads through MiXCR, one entry per CDR3 protein. The sample lists some 68,000 distinct CDR3 sequences; roughly 93% were seen once. The sample consisted of CD4+ T cells from PBMCs. These receptors were obtained from a human donor with Susac syndrome. CDR3s include the opening cysteine and the closing phenylalanine or tryptophan. A D gene is named only where the DNA matches it firmly. Size is omitted from some rows. Given values are once, few, many or a class for expanded clones.

D gene | J gene | clone size | V gene | CDR3 protein | CDR3 DNA
. | TRBJ1-6 | . | TRBV20-1 | CSASSRHTSSYNSPLHF | TGCAGTGCTAGTTCCCGACATACGAGCTCCTATAATTCACCCCTCCACTTT
. | TRBJ1-1 | . | TRBV5-4 | CASSTMNTEAFF | TGTGCCAGTTCTACGATGAACACTGAAGCTTTCTTT
. | TRBJ1-6 | . | TRBV7-2 | CASSRGQDSPLHF | TGTGCCAGCAGCCGTGGCCAGGATTCACCCCTCCACTTT
. | TRBJ1-1 | . | TRBV5-1 | CASSLDSGYNTEAFF | TGCGCCAGCAGCTTGGATTCAGGGTACAACACTGAAGCTTTCTTT
TRBD1 | TRBJ1-2 | . | TRBV7-2 | CASSIGDRSYGYTF | TGTGCCAGCAGCATTGGGGACAGGTCCTATGGCTACACCTTC
. | TRBJ1-5 | once | TRBV12-3/TRBV12-4 | CASSLAQPNQPQHF | TGTGCCAGCAGTCTGGCCCAGCCCAATCAGCCCCAGCATTTT
. | TRBJ1-5 | once | TRBV12-3/TRBV12-4 | CASSLAGRQPQHF | TGTGCCAGCAGTTTAGCGGGAAGACAGCCCCAGCATTTT
. | TRBJ2-1 | . | TRBV27 | CASSSRTVDNEQFF | TGTGCCAGCAGTTCCAGGACAGTCGACAATGAGCAGTTCTTC
TRBD2 | TRBJ2-7 | . | TRBV6-5 | CASSYSGLAGPYEQYF | TGTGCCAGCAGTTACTCGGGACTAGCGGGGCCTTACGAGCAGTACTTC
. | TRBJ1-2 | . | TRBV15 | CATSRKGYLNANYGYTF | TGTGCCACCAGCAGAAAGGGGTACCTAAACGCGAACTATGGCTACACCTTC
TRBD1 | TRBJ2-5 | . | TRBV28 | CASSLNRGRETQYF | TGTGCCAGCAGTTTAAACAGGGGGCGAGAGACCCAGTACTTC
. | TRBJ2-7 | . | TRBV11-2 | CASSFSGAPLYEQYF | TGTGCCAGCAGCTTTAGTGGGGCCCCCCTATACGAGCAGTACTTC
. | TRBJ2-3 | . | TRBV5-1 | CASSSQDGEDTQYF | TGCGCCAGCAGCTCGCAGGATGGAGAGGATACGCAGTATTTT
TRBD2 | TRBJ2-5 | . | TRBV20-1 | CSARGASGSSKEETQYF | TGCAGTGCTAGGGGTGCTAGCGGTTCTTCCAAAGAGGAGACCCAGTACTTC
. | TRBJ1-4 | . | TRBV29-1 | CSVEAGGNEKLFF | TGCAGCGTTGAAGCTGGGGGAAATGAAAAACTGTTTTTT
. | TRBJ2-3 | . | TRBV27 | CASSRSRGYTDTQYF | TGTGCCAGCAGCCGTTCGAGGGGTTACACAGATACGCAGTATTTT
. | TRBJ2-6 | . | TRBV5-1 | CASSFWGSESGANVLTF | TGCGCCAGCAGCTTCTGGGGCTCTGAGTCTGGGGCCAACGTCCTGACTTTC
. | TRBJ2-2 | . | TRBV30 | CAWSPLRAGELFF | TGTGCCTGGAGTCCCCTCAGGGCCGGGGAGCTGTTTTTT
. | TRBJ1-2 | . | TRBV6-5 | CASSFDSSSPYGYTF | TGTGCCAGCAGTTTTGACAGCTCGTCCCCCTATGGCTACACCTTC
TRBD2 | TRBJ2-3 | . | TRBV7-6 | CASSLRLAGGGTDTQYF | TGTGCCAGCAGCTTAAGACTAGCGGGGGGGGGTACAGATACGCAGTATTTT
. | TRBJ1-2 | . | TRBV28 | CASSLYQGLNGYTF | TGTGCCAGCAGTTTATATCAGGGACTTAATGGCTACACCTTC
. | TRBJ2-1 | . | TRBV7-2 | CAAARAGRNEQFF | TGTGCCGCAGCGCGGGCAGGGCGGAATGAGCAGTTCTTC
TRBD1 | TRBJ2-7 | . | TRBV5-1 | CASNRIPGQGFEQYF | TGCGCCAGCAATAGAATACCGGGACAGGGGTTCGAGCAGTACTTC
TRBD1 | TRBJ1-5 | once | TRBV7-2 | CASRQGAGQPQHF | TGTGCCAGCCGACAGGGGGCAGGTCAGCCCCAGCATTTT
. | TRBJ2-3 | . | TRBV27 | CASSFSTSTDTQYF | TGTGCCAGCAGTTTCTCGACTAGCACAGATACGCAGTATTTT
. | TRBJ2-4 | . | TRBV29-1 | CSVTEMLAKNIQYF | TGCAGCGTTACAGAGATGTTAGCCAAAAACATTCAGTACTTC
. | TRBJ2-2 | . | TRBV7-9 | CARHGAGLPTGELFF | TGTGCCAGACATGGGGCAGGGCTTCCCACCGGGGAGCTGTTTTTT
TRBD1 | TRBJ2-5 | . | TRBV24-1 | CATSGQGVWETQYF | TGTGCCACCAGCGGACAGGGGGTGTGGGAGACCCAGTACTTC
. | TRBJ2-5 | . | TRBV29-1 | CSVDSSGGVSETQYF | TGCAGCGTTGATAGTTCCGGGGGCGTCTCGGAGACCCAGTACTTC
. | TRBJ1-2 | few | TRBV7-2 | CASSRDRNYGYTF | TGTGCCAGCAGCCGTGACAGGAACTATGGCTACACCTTC
TRBD1 | TRBJ2-1 | few | TRBV29-1 | CSVAGTGAINEQFF | TGCAGCGTCGCGGGGACAGGGGCGATCAATGAGCAGTTCTTC
. | TRBJ1-1 | . | TRBV27 | CASSYRGNTEAFF | TGTGCCAGCAGTTATCGGGGAAACACTGAAGCTTTCTTT